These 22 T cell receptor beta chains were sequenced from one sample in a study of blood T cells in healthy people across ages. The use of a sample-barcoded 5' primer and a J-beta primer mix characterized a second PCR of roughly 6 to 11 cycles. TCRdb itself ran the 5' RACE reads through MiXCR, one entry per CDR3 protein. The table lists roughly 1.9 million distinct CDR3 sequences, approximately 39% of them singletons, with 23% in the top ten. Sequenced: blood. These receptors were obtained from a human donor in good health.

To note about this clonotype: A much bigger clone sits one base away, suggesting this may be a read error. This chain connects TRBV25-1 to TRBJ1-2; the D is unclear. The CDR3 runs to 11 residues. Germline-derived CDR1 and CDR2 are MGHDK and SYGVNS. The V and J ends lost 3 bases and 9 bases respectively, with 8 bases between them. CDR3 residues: CASSDGGSYTF. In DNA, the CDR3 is TGTGCCAGCAGTGACGGAGGGAGCTACACCTTC.

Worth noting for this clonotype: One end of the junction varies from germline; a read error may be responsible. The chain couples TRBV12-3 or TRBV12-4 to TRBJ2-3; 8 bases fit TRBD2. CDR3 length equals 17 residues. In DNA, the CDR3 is TGTGCCAGCAGTCCTCTTATAGCGGGGACTAGAACAGATGCGCAGTATTTT. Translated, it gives CASSPLIAGTRTDAQYF.

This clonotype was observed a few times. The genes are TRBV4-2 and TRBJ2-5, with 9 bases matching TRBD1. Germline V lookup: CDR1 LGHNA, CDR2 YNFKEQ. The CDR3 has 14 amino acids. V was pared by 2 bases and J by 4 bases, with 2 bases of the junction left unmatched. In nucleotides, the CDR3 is TGTGCCAGCAGCCAACAACAGGGGGCAGAGACCCAGTACTTC. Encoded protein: CASSQQQGAETQYF.

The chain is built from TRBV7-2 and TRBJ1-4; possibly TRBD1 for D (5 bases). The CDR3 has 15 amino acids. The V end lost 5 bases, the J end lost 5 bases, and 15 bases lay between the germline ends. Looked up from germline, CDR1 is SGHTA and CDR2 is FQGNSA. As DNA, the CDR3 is TGTGCCAGCAGCCCCCGGACACCAATAAATGAAAAACTGTTTTTT. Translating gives CASSPRTPINEKLFF.

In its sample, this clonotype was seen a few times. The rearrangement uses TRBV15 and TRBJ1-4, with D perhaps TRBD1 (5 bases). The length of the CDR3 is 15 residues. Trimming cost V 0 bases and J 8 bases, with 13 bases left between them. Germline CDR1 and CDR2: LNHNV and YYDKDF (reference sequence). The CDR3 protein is CATSRDRGGSEKLFF. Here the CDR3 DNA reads TGTGCCACCAGCAGAGATCGTGGGGGATCGGAAAAACTGTTTTTT.

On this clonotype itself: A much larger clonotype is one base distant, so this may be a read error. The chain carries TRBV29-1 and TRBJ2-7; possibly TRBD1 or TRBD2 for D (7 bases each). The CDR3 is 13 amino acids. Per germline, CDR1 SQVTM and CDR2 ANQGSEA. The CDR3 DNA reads TGCAGCGTTAGGACCACAGGGGACTACAAGCAGTACTTC. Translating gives CSVRTTGDYKQYF.

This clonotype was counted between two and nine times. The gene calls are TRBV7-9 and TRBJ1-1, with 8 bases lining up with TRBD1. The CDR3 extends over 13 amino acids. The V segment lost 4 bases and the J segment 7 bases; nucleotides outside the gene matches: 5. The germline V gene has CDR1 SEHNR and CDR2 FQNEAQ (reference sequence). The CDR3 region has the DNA TGTGCCAGCAGCTCCCGACAGGGGAATGAAGCTTTCTTT. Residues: CASSSRQGNEAFF.

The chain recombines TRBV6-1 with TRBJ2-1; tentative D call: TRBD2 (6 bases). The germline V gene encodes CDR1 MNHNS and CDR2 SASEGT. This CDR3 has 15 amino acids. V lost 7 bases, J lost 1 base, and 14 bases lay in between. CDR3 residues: CASMEGPWSYNEQFF. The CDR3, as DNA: TGTGCCAGCATGGAGGGACCGTGGTCCTACAATGAGCAGTTCTTC.

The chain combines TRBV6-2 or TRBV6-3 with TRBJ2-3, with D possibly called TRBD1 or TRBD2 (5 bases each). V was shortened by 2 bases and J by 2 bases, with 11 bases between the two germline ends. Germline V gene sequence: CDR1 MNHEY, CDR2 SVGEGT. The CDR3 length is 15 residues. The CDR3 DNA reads TGTGCCAGCAGTTACCCCGGGGCCACCACAGATACGCAGTATTTT. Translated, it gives CASSYPGATTDTQYF.

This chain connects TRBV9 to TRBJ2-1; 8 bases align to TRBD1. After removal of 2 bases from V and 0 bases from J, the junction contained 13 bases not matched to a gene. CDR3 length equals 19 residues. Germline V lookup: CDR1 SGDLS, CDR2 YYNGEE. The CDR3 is CASSVNQGAVRSSYNEQFF. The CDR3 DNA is TGTGCCAGCAGCGTCAACCAGGGGGCCGTTCGTTCCTCCTACAATGAGCAGTTCTTC. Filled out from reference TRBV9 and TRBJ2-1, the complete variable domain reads DSGVTQTPKHLITATGQRVTLRCSPRSGDLSVYWYQQSLDQGLQFLIQYYNGEERAKGNILERFSAQQFPDLHSELNLSSLELGDSALYFCASSVNQGAVRSSYNEQFFGPGTRLTVL.

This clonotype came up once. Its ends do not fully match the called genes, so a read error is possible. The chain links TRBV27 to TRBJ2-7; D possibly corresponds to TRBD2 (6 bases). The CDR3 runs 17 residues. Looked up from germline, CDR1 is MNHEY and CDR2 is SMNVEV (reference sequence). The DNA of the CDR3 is TGTGCCGGCAGTCCCACCCGACCAGCGGGCGATTGCTACGAGCAGTACTTC. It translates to CAGSPTRPAGDCYEQYF.

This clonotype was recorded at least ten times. CDR3 sequence reads: CASSQPGNSYEQYF. In DNA, the CDR3 is TGCGCCAGCAGCCAACCGGGAAACAGCTACGAGCAGTACTTC. The V call is TRBV4-1, the J call TRBJ2-7; perhaps TRBD2 as D (5 bases). The germline gives CDR1 MGHRA, CDR2 YSYEKL. Trimming took 2 bases from V and 3 from J, leaving 11 bases between them. The CDR3 has 14 residues.

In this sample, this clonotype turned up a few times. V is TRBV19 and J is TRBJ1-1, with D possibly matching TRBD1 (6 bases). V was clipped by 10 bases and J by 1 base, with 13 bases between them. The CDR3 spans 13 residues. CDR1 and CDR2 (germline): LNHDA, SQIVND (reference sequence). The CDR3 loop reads CATATGGNTEAFF. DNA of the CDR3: TGTGCCACTGCGACAGGAGGGAACACTGAAGCTTTCTTT.

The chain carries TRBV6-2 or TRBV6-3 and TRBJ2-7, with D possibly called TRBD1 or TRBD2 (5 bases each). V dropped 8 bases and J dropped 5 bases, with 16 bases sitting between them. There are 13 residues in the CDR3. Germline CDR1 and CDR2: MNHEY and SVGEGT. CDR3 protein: CASSLRGHHEQYF. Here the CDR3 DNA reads TGTGCCAGCTCATTGAGGGGCCACCACGAGCAGTACTTC.

The CDR3 spells CASSRATSQSSYNEQFF. The DNA of the CDR3 is TGCGCCAGCAGCCGAGCTACTAGTCAGAGTTCCTACAATGAGCAGTTCTTC. This sequence joins TRBV5-1 and TRBJ2-1, with D possibly being TRBD2 (5 bases). The CDR3 has 17 amino acids. From germline, CDR1 is SGHRS and CDR2 YFSETQ. V shed 4 bases and J shed 1 base, with 18 bases lying between them.

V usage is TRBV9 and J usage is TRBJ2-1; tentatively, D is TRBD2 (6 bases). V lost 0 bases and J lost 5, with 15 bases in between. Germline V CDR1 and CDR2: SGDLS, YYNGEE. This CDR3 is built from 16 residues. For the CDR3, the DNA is TGTGCCAGCAGCGTAGGCGGGGCGGGCCTAAACAATGAGCAGTTCTTC. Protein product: CASSVGGAGLNNEQFF.

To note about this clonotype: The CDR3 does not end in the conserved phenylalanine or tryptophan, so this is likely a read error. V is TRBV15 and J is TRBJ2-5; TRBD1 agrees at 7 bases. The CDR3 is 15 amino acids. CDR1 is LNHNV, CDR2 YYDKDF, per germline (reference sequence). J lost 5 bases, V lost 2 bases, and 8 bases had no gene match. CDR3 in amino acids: CATSRPTGVGETQYV. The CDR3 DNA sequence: TGTGCCACCAGCAGACCCACAGGGGTCGGGGAGACCCAGTACGTC.

The CDR3 loop reads CASSFGTSSQETQYF. The DNA for the CDR3 is TGCGCCAGCAGCTTCGGGACTAGCAGTCAAGAGACCCAGTACTTC. This rearrangement joins TRBV5-1 to TRBJ2-5; 9 positions match TRBD2. Per germline, CDR1 SGHRS and CDR2 YFSETQ. V dropped 2 bases and J dropped 2; count of bases not matched to a gene: 4. CDR3 size: 15 residues.

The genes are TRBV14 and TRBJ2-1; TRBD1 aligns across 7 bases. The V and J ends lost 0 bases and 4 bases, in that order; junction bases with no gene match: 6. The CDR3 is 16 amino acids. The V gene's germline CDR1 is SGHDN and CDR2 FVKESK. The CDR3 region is CASSQDHRGWYNEQFF. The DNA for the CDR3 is TGTGCCAGCAGCCAAGATCACAGGGGATGGTACAATGAGCAGTTCTTC.

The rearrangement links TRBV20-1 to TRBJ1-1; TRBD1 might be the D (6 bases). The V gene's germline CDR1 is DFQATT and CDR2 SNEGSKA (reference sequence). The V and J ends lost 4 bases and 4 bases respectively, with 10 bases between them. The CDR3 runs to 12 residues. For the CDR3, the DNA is TGCAGTGCTACTAACAGGGTCACTGAAGCTTTCTTT. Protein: CSATNRVTEAFF.

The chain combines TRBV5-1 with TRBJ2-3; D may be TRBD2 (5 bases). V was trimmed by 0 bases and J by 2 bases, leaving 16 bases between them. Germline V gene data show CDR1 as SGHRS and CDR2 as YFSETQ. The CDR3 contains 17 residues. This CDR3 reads CASSLGPLGSYTDTQYF. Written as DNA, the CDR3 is TGCGCCAGCAGCTTGGGACCACTAGGCAGTTACACAGATACGCAGTATTTT.

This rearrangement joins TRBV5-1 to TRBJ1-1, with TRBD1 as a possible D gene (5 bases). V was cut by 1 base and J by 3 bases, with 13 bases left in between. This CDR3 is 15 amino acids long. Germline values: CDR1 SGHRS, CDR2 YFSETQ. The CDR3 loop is CASSLSPLGDTEAFF. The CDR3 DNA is TGCGCCAGCAGCTTGTCTCCGTTAGGGGACACTGAAGCTTTCTTT.